The 20 T cell receptor beta chains listed next were all sequenced from one sample in a study of T cell responses to AZD1222 COVID-19 vaccine. Here immunoSEQ multiplex PCR was the method, and the copy in TCRdb shows in-frame clones only, minus some. Among about 53,000 clones listed, 70% to 85% were seen once. This sample comprised peripheral blood, obtained on day 0 of AZD1222 vaccination. The receptor source for this set is an adult in good health.

This chain connects TRBV2 to TRBJ2-3; no clear D. Germline V CDR1 and CDR2: SNHLY, FYNNEI. Trimming took off 4 bases at V and 1 base at J, with 15 bases between the two ends. This CDR3 is built from 16 residues. CDR3 in DNA: TGTGCCAGCAGTGGCTCGAAGGGCTTCGGCACAGATACGCAGTATTTT. Translated: CASSGSKGFGTDTQYF.

The V gene is TRBV7-9, the J gene TRBJ2-1; 13 positions agree with TRBD2. Germline CDR1 SEHNR, CDR2 FQNEAQ (reference sequence). The CDR3 contains 15 residues. Trimming at V came to 1 base and at J to 10 bases, leaving 4 bases not matched to a gene. The CDR3 is CASSLVGLAGAEQFF. The CDR3 DNA reads TGTGCCAGCAGCTTAGTTGGACTAGCGGGAGCCGAGCAGTTCTTC.

The chain has TRBV25-1 and TRBJ1-1; D ambiguous. The CDR3 runs to 13 residues. With 0 bases removed from V and 1 base from J, the gap between germline ends came to 3 bases. Germline loops: CDR1 MGHDK, CDR2 SYGVNS. This chain's CDR3 is CASSEYGNTEAFF. As DNA, the CDR3 is TGTGCCAGCAGTGAATACGGGAACACTGAAGCTTTCTTT.

The CDR3 DNA sequence: TGCGCCAGCAGCCAAGATATTAGGGACTCCTACGAGCAGTACTTC. Translation: CASSQDIRDSYEQYF. V gene TRBV4-1 combines with J gene TRBJ2-7; no clear D gene. Looked up from germline, CDR1 is MGHRA and CDR2 is YSYEKL. The CDR3 length is 15 residues. The V end lost 0 bases, the J end lost 0 bases, and 9 bases lay between the germline ends.

The genes are TRBV5-4 and TRBJ1-1; D is undetermined. V shed 4 bases and J shed 4 bases, with 14 bases lying between them. CDR3 length equals 14 residues. The V gene's germline CDR1 is SGHNT and CDR2 YYREEE (reference sequence). This chain's CDR3 is CASSPEPSGTEAFF. The CDR3 DNA follows: TGTGCCAGCAGCCCGGAGCCCTCAGGCACTGAAGCTTTCTTT.

This clone was seen only once. The chain employs TRBV6-4 and TRBJ2-1, with 7 positions matching TRBD2. The germline gives CDR1 MRHNA, CDR2 SNTAGT. V gave up 0 bases and J gave up 5 bases; unmatched junction bases: 4. The CDR3 extends over 15 amino acids. The CDR3: CASSDSAGLNNEQFF. Here the CDR3 DNA reads TGTGCCAGCAGTGACTCAGCGGGATTGAACAATGAGCAGTTCTTC.

This clone was counted once. CDR3 protein: CASSLGQGYEKLFF. The CDR3 DNA sequence: TGTGCCAGCAGCTTAGGACAGGGTTATGAAAAACTGTTTTTT. This chain connects TRBV7-9 to TRBJ1-4; TRBD1 matches at 7 bases. The J segment lost 6 bases and the V segment lost 1 base, leaving 2 bases of the junction unmatched. From germline, CDR1 is SEHNR and CDR2 FQNEAQ (reference sequence). The CDR3 runs to 14 residues.

J is TRBJ1-5 and V is TRBV5-5; no definite D call. The germline V gene encodes CDR1 SGHKS and CDR2 YYEKEE (reference sequence). The CDR3 totals 15 residues. V was trimmed by 5 bases and J by 0 bases, leaving 12 bases between them. This CDR3 reads CASRQTDYSNQPQHF. The CDR3 region has the DNA TGTGCCAGCAGACAGACCGATTATAGCAATCAGCCCCAGCATTTT. Filled out from reference TRBV5-5 and TRBJ1-5, the complete variable domain reads DAGVTQSPTHLIKTRGQQVTLRCSPISGHKSVSWYQQVLGQGPQFIFQYYEKEERGRGNFPDRFSARQFPNYSSELNVNALLLGDSALYLCASRQTDYSNQPQHFGDGTRLSIL.

CDR3 sequence reads: CASSVEGRRENEQFF. Written as DNA, the CDR3 is TGTGCCAGCAGCGTAGAAGGCAGGAGGGAGAATGAGCAGTTCTTC. The chain joins TRBV9 to TRBJ2-1; maybe TRBD2 (6 bases). V was pared by 0 bases and J by 7 bases, with 14 bases between. This CDR3 has 15 residues. CDR1 and CDR2 from the germline V gene are SGDLS and YYNGEE.

Only a few counts were recorded for this clone. The chain's CDR3 is CASSLVFSGGEQETQYF. In nucleotides, the CDR3 is TGTGCCAGCAGCTTGGTTTTTAGCGGAGGGGAACAAGAGACCCAGTACTTC. This chain links TRBV5-8 with TRBJ2-5, with D possibly being TRBD2 (6 bases). The V end lost 0 bases, the J end lost 2 bases, and 17 bases lay between the germline ends. Germline CDR1 and CDR2: SGHTS and YDEGEE. This CDR3 has 17 amino acids.

This chain connects TRBV12-3 or TRBV12-4 to TRBJ1-5; D gene uncertain. With 3 bases removed from V and 4 bases from J, the gap between germline ends came to 4 bases. The CDR3 length is 12 residues. This chain's CDR3 is CASSLRNQPQHF. Here the CDR3 DNA reads TGTGCCAGCAGTTTGCGGAATCAGCCCCAGCATTTT.

The V and J genes are TRBV2 and TRBJ2-7, with a weak D call TRBD1 (6 bases). Between the trimmed V and J ends, which lost 8 bases and 1 base, there was a span of 15 bases. Germline CDR1 is SNHLY and CDR2 is FYNNEI. The CDR3 spans 14 residues. CDR3 sequence: CASVPGVISYEQYF. CDR3 in DNA: TGTGCCAGCGTACCAGGGGTCATTTCCTACGAGCAGTACTTC.

The genes are TRBV10-3 and TRBJ1-3; tentatively, D is TRBD1 (5 bases). This CDR3 has 15 amino acids. V gave up 4 bases and J gave up 0 bases, with 10 bases separating them. Germline V gene data show CDR1 as ENHRY and CDR2 as SYGVKD. CDR3 bases: TGTGCCATCAGTGCCGGGGGACTCTCTGGAAACACCATATATTTT. Translating gives CAISAGGLSGNTIYF.

This sequence joins TRBV15 and TRBJ2-3; the D gene is possibly TRBD2 (6 bases). This CDR3 has 17 residues. Germline assignment: CDR1 LNHNV and CDR2 YYDKDF (reference sequence). V lost 3 bases, J lost 1 base, and 17 bases lay in between. The CDR3 reads CATSRASGGSGTDTQYF. CDR3 in DNA: TGTGCCACCAGCAGGGCTTCTGGGGGGTCGGGCACAGATACGCAGTATTTT.

The CDR3 DNA reads as TGTGCCAGTAGTATACGGACTTTGGATGAGCAGTTCTTC. It codes for CASSIRTLDEQFF. The chain joins TRBV19 to TRBJ2-1, with a possible D match to TRBD2 (5 bases). V lost 2 bases to trimming and J lost 8 bases, with 10 bases between them. The length of the CDR3 is 13 residues. Germline V gives CDR1 LNHDA, CDR2 SQIVND (reference sequence).

The CDR3 bases are TGTGCCAGGCGTACAGGGGGAGACTATGGCTACACCTTC. Translation gives CARRTGGDYGYTF. The V gene is TRBV21-1, the J gene TRBJ1-2; TRBD1 was called by the table and not checked on the DNA. TRBV21-1 is given as a pseudogene. The CDR3 consists of 13 residues.

This chain joins TRBV18 and TRBJ1-5; D not resolved. This CDR3 comprises 12 residues. Germline V lookup: CDR1 KGHSH, CDR2 LQKENI. V lost 2 bases, J lost 4 bases, and 3 bases lay in between. The CDR3 nucleotides read TGTGCCAGCTCACCATATAATCAGCCCCAGCATTTT. Protein product: CASSPYNQPQHF.

The chain links TRBV7-9 to TRBJ1-2; D is perhaps TRBD1 (5 bases). The CDR3 totals 14 residues. Germline CDR1 and CDR2: SEHNR and FQNEAQ (reference sequence). Trimming left V 6 bases short and J 6 bases short, with 17 bases between. In nucleotides, the CDR3 is TGTGCCAGCAGTCATGGGACCCCCAGGAATGGCTACACCTTC. It codes for CASSHGTPRNGYTF.

The chain combines TRBV6-5 with TRBJ2-7; TRBD2 matches 10 bases. Germline CDR1 is MNHEY and CDR2 is SVGAGI. This CDR3 is built from 14 residues. V was pared by 10 bases and J by 6 bases, with 12 bases of the junction left unmatched. CDR3 coding DNA: TGTGCCATTAGGCTAGCGGGAGATCACGGCGAGCAGTACTTC. It encodes CAIRLAGDHGEQYF.

This sequence joins TRBV29-1 and TRBJ2-1; TRBD2 agrees at 9 bases. This CDR3 has 13 residues. Per germline, CDR1 SQVTM and CDR2 ANQGSEA. V shed 6 bases, J shed 6 bases, and the junction held 6 bases outside the gene matches. The CDR3 is CSVSSGGTNEQFF. CDR3 nucleotides: TGCAGCGTAAGTAGCGGGGGAACCAATGAGCAGTTCTTC.